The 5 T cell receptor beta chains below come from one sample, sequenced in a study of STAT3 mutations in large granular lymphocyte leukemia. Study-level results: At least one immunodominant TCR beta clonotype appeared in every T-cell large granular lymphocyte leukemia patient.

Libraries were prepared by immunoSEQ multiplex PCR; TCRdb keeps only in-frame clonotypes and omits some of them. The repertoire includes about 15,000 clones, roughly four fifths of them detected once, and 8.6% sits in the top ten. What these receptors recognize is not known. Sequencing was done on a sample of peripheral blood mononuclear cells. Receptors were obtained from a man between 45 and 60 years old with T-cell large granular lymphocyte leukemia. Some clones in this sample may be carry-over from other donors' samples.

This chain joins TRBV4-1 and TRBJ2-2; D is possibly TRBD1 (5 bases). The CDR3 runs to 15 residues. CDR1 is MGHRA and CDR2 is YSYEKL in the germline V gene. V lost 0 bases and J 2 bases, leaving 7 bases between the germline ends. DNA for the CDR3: TGCGCCAGCAGCCAAGATAGGGGAAACACCGGGGAGCTGTTTTTT. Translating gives CASSQDRGNTGELFF.

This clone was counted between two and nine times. This CDR3 is CASNQGALQETQYF. The CDR3 bases are TGTGCCAGCAACCAGGGGGCCCTCCAAGAGACCCAGTACTTC. The chain links TRBV7-9 to TRBJ2-5; 8 bases align to TRBD1. The germline CDR1 and CDR2 sequences are SEHNR and FQNEAQ (reference sequence). Trimming at V came to 7 bases and at J to 1 base, leaving 5 bases not matched to a gene. This CDR3 comprises 14 residues.

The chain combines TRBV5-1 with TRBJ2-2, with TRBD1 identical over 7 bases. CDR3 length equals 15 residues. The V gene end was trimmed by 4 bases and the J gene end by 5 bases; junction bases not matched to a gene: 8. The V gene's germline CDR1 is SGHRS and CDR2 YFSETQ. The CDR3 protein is CASSRSVQGTGELFF. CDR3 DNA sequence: TGCGCCAGCAGCCGATCGGTACAGGGGACCGGGGAGCTGTTTTTT.

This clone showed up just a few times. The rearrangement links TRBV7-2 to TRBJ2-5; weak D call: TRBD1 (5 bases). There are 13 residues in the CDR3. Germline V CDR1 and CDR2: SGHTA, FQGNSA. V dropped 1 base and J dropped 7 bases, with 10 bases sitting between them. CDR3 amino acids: CASSLGQLGTQYF. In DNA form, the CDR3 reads TGTGCCAGCAGCTTAGGACAGTTAGGGACCCAGTACTTC.

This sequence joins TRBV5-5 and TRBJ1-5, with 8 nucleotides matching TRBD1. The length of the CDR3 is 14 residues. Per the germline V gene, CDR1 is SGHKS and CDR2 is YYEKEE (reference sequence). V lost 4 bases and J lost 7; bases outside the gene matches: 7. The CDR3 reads CASSRTGLNQPQHF. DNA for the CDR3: TGTGCCAGCAGCCGGACAGGGCTAAACCAGCCCCAGCATTTT.